These 21 T cell receptor beta chains came from one sample sequenced in a study of beta chain features in type 1 diabetes. The study reverse transcribed the entire isolated RNA, so it sequenced expressed TCRB transcripts. Profiling relied on immunoSEQ multiplex PCR, and the TCRdb table lists in-frame clones only, not all of them. Among tens of thousands of clones listed, roughly 50% were seen once. The sequencing input was stem cell memory CD4+ T cells from blood. The source of these receptors is a young woman in good health.

V usage is TRBV5-1 and J usage is TRBJ2-5; perhaps TRBD1 as D (6 bases). CDR1 is SGHRS, CDR2 YFSETQ, per germline. V was trimmed by 4 bases and J by 1 base, leaving 11 bases between them. The CDR3 totals 14 residues. DNA of the CDR3: TGCGCCAGCAGCCCGGACAGTTTCCAAGAGACCCAGTACTTC. Its translation: CASSPDSFQETQYF.

This clone was counted once. The chain carries TRBV19 and TRBJ2-1; maybe TRBD2 (5 bases). The CDR3 consists of 13 residues. Germline V gene lookup returns CDR1 LNHDA and CDR2 SQIVND (reference sequence). V dropped 1 base and J dropped 10 bases, with 11 bases sitting between them. CDR3 sequence: CASSIVASGEQFF. CDR3 nucleotides: TGTGCCAGTAGTATAGTCGCCTCGGGGGAGCAGTTCTTC.

The chain carries TRBV25-1 and TRBJ2-3; 10 bases are shared with TRBD2. CDR1 MGHDK and CDR2 SYGVNS come from the germline V gene. CDR3 length: 14 amino acids. The V gene end was trimmed by 10 bases and the J gene end by 2 bases; junction bases not matched to a gene: 6. The CDR3 sequence is CATRLAGSTDTQYF. The CDR3 DNA follows: TGTGCCACCAGACTAGCGGGTTCCACAGATACGCAGTATTTT.

In this sample, this clone turned up a few times. The chain joins TRBV30 to TRBJ1-5; D may be TRBD1 (6 bases). V was trimmed by 0 bases and J by 5 bases, leaving 8 bases between them. The germline CDR1 and CDR2 sequences are GTSNPN and SVGIG (reference sequence). The CDR3 has 13 amino acids. Here the CDR3 reads CAWSVQGDQPQHF. In DNA form, the CDR3 reads TGTGCCTGGAGTGTACAGGGAGATCAGCCCCAGCATTTT.

There are a few counts of this clone. The chain is built from TRBV5-1 and TRBJ2-1; 11 bases are a match to TRBD2. The germline CDR1 and CDR2 sequences are SGHRS and YFSETQ. V trimming: 1 base; J trimming: 4 bases; junction bases outside the gene matches: 4. The CDR3 length is 16 residues. CDR3: CASSLSASGRYNEQFF. CDR3 nucleotide sequence: TGCGCCAGCAGCTTGTCTGCTAGCGGGAGGTACAATGAGCAGTTCTTC.

The chain carries TRBV18 and TRBJ1-2; D gene ambiguous. Germline V gene lookup returns CDR1 KGHSH and CDR2 LQKENI. This CDR3 has 14 amino acids. V was clipped by 0 bases and J by 4 bases, with 9 bases between them. In nucleotides, the CDR3 is TGTGCCAGCTCACCACCGAACAGCCCCTATGGCTACACCTTC. Amino acids: CASSPPNSPYGYTF. Drawing the rest from reference TRBV18 and TRBJ1-2, the complete variable domain is NAGVMQNPRHLVRRRGQEARLRCSPMKGHSHVYWYRQLPEEGLKFMVYLQKENIIDESGMPKERFSAEFPKEGPSILRIQQVVRGDSAAYFCASSPPNSPYGYTFGSGTRLTVV.

This clone has just one count. The V call is TRBV7-3, the J call TRBJ1-2; D is perhaps TRBD1 (6 bases). The CDR3 runs 14 residues. V gave up 0 bases and J gave up 6 bases, with 11 bases separating them. CDR1 SGHTA and CDR2 FQGTGA come from the germline V gene. The chain's CDR3 is CASSLTIGGDGYTF. The CDR3 DNA follows: TGTGCCAGCAGCTTAACCATAGGGGGGGATGGCTACACCTTC.

The genes are TRBV7-2 and TRBJ1-2; D not resolved. CDR1 and CDR2 from the germline V gene are SGHTA and FQGNSA. Trimming took 4 bases from V and 7 from J, leaving 10 bases between them. The CDR3 is made up of 12 amino acids. This chain's CDR3 is CASSSGPLGYTF. The CDR3 bases are TGTGCCAGCAGCTCTGGGCCCCTTGGCTACACCTTC.

V usage is TRBV7-9 and J usage is TRBJ1-5; 8 nucleotides line up with TRBD1. CDR1 SEHNR and CDR2 FQNEAQ come from the germline V gene (reference sequence). After removal of 5 bases from V and 6 bases from J, the junction contained 6 bases not matched to a gene. CDR3 length: 14 residues. The CDR3 DNA sequence: TGTGCCAGCAGCCCCCAGGGGGCAGGTCAGCCCCAGCATTTT. Protein product: CASSPQGAGQPQHF.

The CDR3: CASSVFPGHFIYEQYF. The DNA for the CDR3 is TGTGCCAGCAGCGTATTTCCGGGACACTTTATCTACGAGCAGTACTTC. V gene TRBV9 combines with J gene TRBJ2-5; D is perhaps TRBD1 (6 bases). The J call is uncertain, as TRBJ2-7 better fits the DNA end. This CDR3 spans 16 amino acids. CDR1 and CDR2 from the germline V gene are SGDLS and YYNGEE.

This clone was observed once. This sequence joins TRBV6-1 and TRBJ2-7; 9 nucleotides line up with TRBD1. The CDR3 contains 15 residues. V shed 2 bases, J shed 1 base, and the junction held 3 bases outside the gene matches. Germline loops: CDR1 MNHNS, CDR2 SASEGT. CDR3 protein: CASSETGQGSYEQYF. As DNA, the CDR3 is TGTGCCAGCAGTGAAACGGGACAGGGATCCTACGAGCAGTACTTC.

This sequence joins TRBV19 and TRBJ2-1; 10 bases agree with TRBD2. CDR1 is LNHDA, CDR2 SQIVND, per germline (reference sequence). The V gene end was trimmed by 2 bases and the J gene end by 7 bases; junction bases not matched to a gene: 14. The CDR3 has 18 residues. The CDR3 bases are TGTGCCAGTAGTATAACTTTACGGCTCGGAGCGGGAGGGAATGAGCAGTTCTTC. Its protein product is CASSITLRLGAGGNEQFF.

The chain joins TRBV5-1 to TRBJ2-2, with TRBD1 identical over 8 bases. This CDR3 has 15 amino acids. The germline V gene has CDR1 SGHRS and CDR2 YFSETQ. With V trimmed by 4 bases and J by 5 bases, 7 bases remained unmatched. The CDR3 is CASSVQGANTGELFF. For the CDR3, the DNA is TGCGCCAGCAGCGTGCAGGGGGCTAATACCGGGGAGCTGTTTTTT.

In the case of this clone: The same CDR3 is also encoded by other DNA sequences in this sample. The V gene is TRBV28, the J gene TRBJ2-7; 10 bases are a match to TRBD1. V shed 4 bases, J shed 5 bases, and the junction held 5 bases outside the gene matches. The CDR3 contains 14 residues. The germline V gene has CDR1 MDHEN and CDR2 SYDVKM. The chain's CDR3 is CASSSGQGTNEQYF. The CDR3, as DNA: TGTGCCAGCAGTTCGGGACAGGGGACGAACGAGCAGTACTTC.

The chain has TRBV5-1 and TRBJ2-1; maybe TRBD1 (5 bases). The CDR3 loop spans 13 amino acids. With 3 bases removed from V and 9 bases from J, the gap between germline ends came to 13 bases. Germline CDR1 reads SGHRS; CDR2 reads YFSETQ. DNA for the CDR3: TGCGCCAGCAGCTGGAAAGCAGGGATTGAGCAGTTCTTC. This translates into CASSWKAGIEQFF.

Details on this clone: Its ends do not fully match the called genes, so a read error is possible. The chain couples TRBV9 to TRBJ2-1; D is possibly TRBD2 (6 bases). This CDR3 comprises 16 residues. The germline gives CDR1 SGDLS, CDR2 YYNGEE. Here the CDR3 DNA reads TGTGCCGGCAGCGTAGCACTCCCGGGGGAGAGGGGTGAGCAGTTCTTC. Protein: CAGSVALPGERGEQFF.

V gene TRBV7-2 combines with J gene TRBJ2-7; 10 positions match TRBD1. From germline, CDR1 is SGHTA and CDR2 FQGNSA. The CDR3 extends over 16 amino acids. With 5 bases clipped from V and 8 bases from J, the junction kept 15 bases outside the gene matches. The CDR3 region is CASSDSTGTGAVKQYF. As DNA, the CDR3 is TGTGCCAGCAGCGATTCCACCGGGACAGGGGCTGTGAAGCAGTACTTC.

This clone was detected a few times. The CDR3 here is CSVGGQGYGYTF. The CDR3 DNA reads TGCAGCGTTGGTGGACAGGGCTATGGCTACACCTTC. The V gene is TRBV29-1, the J gene TRBJ1-2, with 8 bases matching TRBD1. Germline CDR1 is SQVTM and CDR2 is ANQGSEA. Trimming at V came to 4 bases and at J to 4 bases, leaving 2 bases not matched to a gene. The CDR3 has 12 amino acids.

There are a few counts of this clone. This chain connects TRBV6-6 to TRBJ2-7, with TRBD1 identical over 10 bases. Germline lookup yields CDR1 MNHNY and CDR2 SVGAGI (reference sequence). This CDR3 is built from 14 residues. Trimming removed 4 bases from V and 7 bases from J; junction bases left unmatched: 7. Written as DNA, the CDR3 is TGTGCCAGCAGTTCCGCCGGGACAGGGGTGGAGCAGTACTTC. Translation gives CASSSAGTGVEQYF.

This clone was picked up one time. J is TRBJ2-5 and V is TRBV12-2; the table assigns TRBD1, which was not confirmed against the DNA. TRBV12-2 is described as a pseudogene. This CDR3 region has 15 residues. In DNA, the CDR3 is TGTGCAAGTCGCTTAGTCGGTCCTGGGCTGGAGACCCAGTACTTC. Its protein is CASRLVGPGLETQYF.

V gene TRBV7-9 combines with J gene TRBJ1-4; 9 bases map to TRBD1. The CDR3 has 18 residues. The V gene's germline CDR1 is SEHNR and CDR2 FQNEAQ (reference sequence). Trimming took 5 bases from V and 5 from J; bases not matched to a gene: 15. CDR3 coding DNA: TGTGCCAGCAGCCCGACCGGGACAGGGATCAGATTGAATGAAAAACTGTTTTTT. This encodes CASSPTGTGIRLNEKLFF.